This is a list of T cell receptor beta chains from one sample in a study of T cells after yellow fever vaccination. Each CDR3 protein is one row after TCRdb ran MiXCR on the 5' RACE reads. In the table there are 450,000 to 550,000 distinct CDR3 sequences, roughly 22% of which are singletons. Specimen: PBMCs, collected 21 days after the first yellow fever vaccination. These receptors came from a man in his late teens or twenties who received the YFV17D yellow fever vaccine. Each CDR3 is given with its conserved first and last residue. D genes are given only for firm matches. The size field is filled for only some rows; it gives once, few, many or a size class.

TRBV20-1	TRBJ2-7	NA	NA	CSAERGYEQYF	TGCAGTGCCGAAAGGGGCTACGAGCAGTACTTC
TRBV4-3	TRBJ2-1	NA	few	CASSHLARGGNEQFF	TGCGCCAGCAGCCATTTAGCCAGGGGAGGCAATGAGCAGTTCTTC
TRBV7-9	TRBJ1-2	NA	NA	CASSLDHQIGGYTF	TGTGCCAGCAGCTTAGACCACCAAATCGGGGGCTACACCTTC
TRBV5-5	TRBJ1-2	NA	NA	CASSLAEAAVYGYTF	TGTGCCAGCAGCTTGGCCGAGGCGGCGGTCTATGGCTACACCTTC
TRBV11-2	TRBJ2-7	NA	NA	CASSLRAIPGGTSYEQYF	TGTGCCAGCAGCTTAAGGGCGATACCGGGGGGCACATCCTACGAGCAGTACTTC
TRBV18	TRBJ2-1	TRBD1	NA	CASSQTGTALSDSYNEQFF	TGTGCCAGCTCGCAAACCGGGACAGCGCTCTCCGACTCCTACAATGAGCAGTTCTTC
TRBV25-1	TRBJ1-6	NA	NA	CASSRGSSYNSPLHF	TGTGCCAGCAGTCGAGGGAGCTCCTATAATTCACCCCTCCACTTT
TRBV25-1	TRBJ1-2	TRBD1	few	CASSDTGTGGPYGYTF	TGTGCCAGCAGTGACACCGGGACAGGGGGCCCCTATGGCTACACCTTC
TRBV19	TRBJ2-4	TRBD1	NA	CASRGTGDIQYF	TGTGCCAGTAGGGGGACAGGGGACATTCAGTACTTC
TRBV2	TRBJ1-6	NA	NA	CASSPQGMVDSPLHF	TGTGCCAGCAGCCCACAGGGAATGGTGGATTCACCCCTCCACTTT
TRBV12-3/TRBV12-4	TRBJ2-5	TRBD2	NA	CASRPWGGEETQYF	TGTGCCAGCAGACCTTGGGGGGGGGAAGAGACCCAGTACTTC
TRBV25-1	TRBJ1-1	TRBD1	few	CASSESGGRTEAFF	TGTGCCAGCAGTGAATCAGGGGGCCGCACTGAAGCTTTCTTT
TRBV20-1	TRBJ1-2	TRBD1	few	CSATQGNYGYTF	TGCAGTGCAACACAGGGGAACTATGGCTACACCTTC
TRBV19	TRBJ2-1	TRBD2	few	CASSIDSGLAGYNEQFF	TGTGCCAGTAGTATAGACTCCGGACTAGCGGGGTACAATGAGCAGTTCTTC
TRBV4-3	TRBJ1-2	TRBD1	few	CASSQRTGAHDGYTF	TGCGCCAGCAGCCAAAGGACAGGGGCGCACGATGGCTACACCTTC
TRBV27	TRBJ2-1	TRBD2	NA	CASSPSQTSGLEQFF	TGTGCCAGCAGTCCCTCACAGACTAGCGGGCTTGAGCAGTTCTTC
TRBV6-2/TRBV6-3	TRBJ2-1	TRBD2	NA	CASSSRTSGAPASYNEQFF	TGTGCCAGCAGTTCCCGGACTAGCGGGGCGCCCGCTTCCTACAATGAGCAGTTCTTC
TRBV16	TRBJ1-5	NA	few	CASSQSDPSNQPQHF	TGTGCCAGCAGCCAGTCGGACCCTAGCAATCAGCCCCAGCATTTT
TRBV21-1	TRBJ1-1	NA	NA	CASSKKSWDGGARGDTEAFF	TGTGCCAGCAGCAAAAAATCATGGGATGGGGGGGCGCGTGGGGACACTGAAGCTTTCTTT
TRBV29-1	TRBJ1-1	TRBD1	few	CSVEVDRDREAFF	TGCAGCGTTGAAGTAGACAGGGATAGGGAAGCTTTCTTT
TRBV11-2	TRBJ2-1	TRBD2	NA	CASSDWTSGGAKDEQFF	TGTGCCAGCAGCGACTGGACTAGCGGGGGGGCAAAAGATGAGCAGTTCTTC
TRBV25-1	TRBJ2-3	NA	few	CASSSRVPDTQYF	TGTGCCAGCAGTAGCAGGGTCCCAGATACGCAGTATTTT
TRBV4-3	TRBJ2-1	TRBD2	many	CASSQSSGGAGEQFF	TGCGCCAGCAGCCAAAGTAGCGGGGGGGCCGGTGAGCAGTTCTTC
TRBV12-3/TRBV12-4	TRBJ2-7	TRBD1	NA	CASSLGQGVAYEQYF	TGTGCCAGCAGTTTAGGGCAGGGGGTAGCCTACGAGCAGTACTTC
TRBV27	TRBJ1-1	NA	once	CASSLQDTYTEAFF	TGTGCCAGCAGTTTACAGGACACCTACACTGAAGCTTTCTTT
TRBV7-7	TRBJ2-2	TRBD1	many	CASSLKTGVTGELFF	TGTGCCAGCAGCTTAAAGACAGGGGTGACCGGGGAGCTGTTTTTT
TRBV18	TRBJ2-2	NA	many	CASSPPGLKEELFF	TGTGCCAGCTCACCGCCGGGACTCAAAGAGGAGCTGTTTTTT